This TCR beta chain appears in the sequencing data of a study of blood T cell repertoires in COVID-19. Across the whole study: Two negative PCRs, clearance, or symptom resolution characterized the recovered Cohort 3 donors. There were acute and convalescent COVID-19 samples, and they came from the United States, Italy and Spain.

Participant-given clinical history determined each cohort assignment. The CDR3 is 18 residues long. CDR1 and CDR2 from the germline V gene are LGHNA and YNFKEQ. The V gene end was trimmed by 2 bases and the J gene end by 9 bases; junction bases not matched to a gene: 17. In the source study's methods: Estimates of nucleated cell counts were drawn from the amplification of reference gene primers. Assay used: immunoSEQ multiplex PCR; TCRdb lists only in-frame clones, some missing. V and J calls and clone size are those listed in that table; D and trimming were worked out from the DNA. The table has about 210,000 clones, roughly 84% seen once.

Sequencing was performed on PBMCs or T cells enriched from blood (not recorded which). The chain recombines TRBV4-2 with TRBJ2-1; 9 bases are a match to TRBD2. This sequence was found in a young man in a cohort exposed to, infected with or recovered from COVID-19 (not recorded which). CDR3 sequence reads: CASSQSLGSSGMGSEQFF. CDR3 in DNA: TGTGCCAGCAGCCAAAGTCTAGGGTCTAGCGGGATGGGTAGTGAGCAGTTCTTC.